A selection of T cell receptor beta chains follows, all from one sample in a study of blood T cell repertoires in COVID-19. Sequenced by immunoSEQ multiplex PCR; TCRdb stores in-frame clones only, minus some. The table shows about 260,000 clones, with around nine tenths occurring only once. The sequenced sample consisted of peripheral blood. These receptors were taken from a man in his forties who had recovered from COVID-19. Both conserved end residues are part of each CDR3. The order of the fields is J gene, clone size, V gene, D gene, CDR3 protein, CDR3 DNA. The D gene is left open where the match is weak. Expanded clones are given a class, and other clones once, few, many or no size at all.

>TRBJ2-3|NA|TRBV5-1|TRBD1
CASSQQGAGTDTQYF
TGCGCCAGCAGCCAACAGGGGGCTGGGACAGATACGCAGTATTTT
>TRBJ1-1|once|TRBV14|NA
CASRRGGNTEAFF
TGTGCCAGCAGAAGGGGCGGGAACACTGAAGCTTTCTTT
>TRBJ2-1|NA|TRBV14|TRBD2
CASSFSGRAWNEQFF
TGTGCCAGCAGTTTCAGCGGGAGGGCCTGGAATGAGCAGTTCTTC
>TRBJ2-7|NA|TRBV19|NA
CASSFRQASSYEQYF
TGTGCCAGTAGCTTCCGACAGGCGAGCTCCTACGAGCAGTACTTC
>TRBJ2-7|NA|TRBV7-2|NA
CASSFAYEQYF
TGTGCCAGCAGCTTCGCCTACGAGCAGTACTTC
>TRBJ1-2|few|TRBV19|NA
CASVPWEGYGYTF
TGTGCCAGTGTCCCTTGGGAGGGGTATGGCTACACCTTC
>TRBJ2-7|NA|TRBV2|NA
CASGLGTYSYEQYF
TGTGCCAGCGGCTTAGGGACTTACTCCTACGAGCAGTACTTC
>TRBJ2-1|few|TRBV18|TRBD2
CASSPRAGGANEQFF
TGTGCCAGCTCACCACGGGCGGGGGGAGCGAATGAGCAGTTCTTC
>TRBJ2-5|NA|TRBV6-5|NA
CATGGWGAPGETQYF
TGTGCCACCGGGGGGTGGGGGGCCCCCGGGGAGACCCAGTACTTC
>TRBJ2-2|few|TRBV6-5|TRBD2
CASSYWEGGELFF
TGTGCCAGCAGTTACTGGGAGGGCGGGGAGCTGTTTTTT
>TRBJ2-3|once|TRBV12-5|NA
CASGAATGDTQYF
TGTGCTAGTGGTGCCGCCACAGGGGATACGCAGTATTTT
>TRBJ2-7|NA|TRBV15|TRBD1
CATSPGTGDYEQYF
TGTGCCACCAGCCCCGGGACAGGGGACTACGAGCAGTACTTC
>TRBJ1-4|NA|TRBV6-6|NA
CASSYEQGIYEKLFF
TGTGCCAGCAGTTACGAACAGGGAATTTATGAAAAACTGTTTTTT
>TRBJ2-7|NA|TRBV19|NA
CASQREAAAYEQYF
TGTGCCAGTCAAAGAGAGGCGGCCGCCTACGAGCAGTACTTC
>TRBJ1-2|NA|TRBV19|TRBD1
CASSIRDSYGYTF
TGTGCCAGTAGTATAAGGGACAGCTATGGCTACACCTTC
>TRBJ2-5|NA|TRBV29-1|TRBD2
CSVAGLAMETQYF
TGCAGCGTGGCGGGACTAGCGATGGAGACCCAGTACTTC
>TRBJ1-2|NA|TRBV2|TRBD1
CASSEGQGPNYGYTF
TGTGCCAGCAGTGAGGGACAGGGGCCGAACTATGGCTACACCTTC
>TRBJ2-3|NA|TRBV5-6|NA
CASSFAAADTQYF
TGTGCCAGCAGCTTCGCGGCGGCAGATACGCAGTATTTT
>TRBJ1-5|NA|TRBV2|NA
CASSVFEVQPQHF
TGTGCCAGCAGTGTCTTTGAGGTACAGCCCCAGCATTTT
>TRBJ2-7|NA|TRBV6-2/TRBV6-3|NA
CASSQRAGYEQYF
TGTGCCAGCAGCCAACGAGCCGGCTACGAGCAGTACTTC
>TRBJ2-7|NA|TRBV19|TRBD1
CASTGTGASEQYF
TGTGCCTCCACCGGGACAGGGGCATCCGAGCAGTACTTC
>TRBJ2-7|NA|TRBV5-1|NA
CASSLAITLGRDYEQYF
TGCGCCAGCAGCTTGGCCATAACGTTGGGTCGGGACTACGAGCAGTACTTC
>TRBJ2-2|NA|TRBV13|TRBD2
CASTIGAAGDAGELFF
TGTGCCAGCACCATAGGGGCGGCGGGGGACGCCGGGGAGCTGTTTTTT
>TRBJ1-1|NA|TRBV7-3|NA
CASSLRGGGTEAFF
TGTGCCAGCAGCTTAAGGGGCGGCGGCACTGAAGCTTTCTTT
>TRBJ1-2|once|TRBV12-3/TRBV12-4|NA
CASSRGDGYTF
TGTGCCAGCAGCCGGGGAGATGGCTACACCTTC
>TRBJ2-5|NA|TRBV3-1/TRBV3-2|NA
CASSPGERAYQETQYF
TGTGCCAGCAGCCCCGGCGAGCGGGCGTACCAAGAGACCCAGTACTTC
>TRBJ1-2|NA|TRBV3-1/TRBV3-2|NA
CASSQAAGPQGYTF
TGTGCCAGCAGCCAAGCGGCAGGGCCACAAGGCTACACCTTC
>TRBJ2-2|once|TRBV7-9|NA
CASSSRQAPNTGELFF
TGTGCCAGCAGCTCCCGACAGGCGCCGAACACCGGGGAGCTGTTTTTT
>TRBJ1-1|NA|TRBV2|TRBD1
CASTTGALRNTEAFF
TGTGCCAGCACGACAGGGGCCCTTAGAAACACTGAAGCTTTCTTT
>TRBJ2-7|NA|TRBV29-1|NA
CSVGRTSYEQYF
TGCAGCGTTGGTAGGACTTCCTACGAGCAGTACTTC
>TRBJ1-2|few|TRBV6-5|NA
CASSSPGNYGYTF
TGTGCCAGCAGTTCCCCAGGAAACTATGGCTACACCTTC
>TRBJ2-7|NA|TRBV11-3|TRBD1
CASSQGTGIGYEQYF
TGTGCCAGCAGTCAAGGGACAGGGATCGGCTACGAGCAGTACTTC
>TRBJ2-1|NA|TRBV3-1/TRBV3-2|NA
CASSQDRTVYNEQFF
TGTGCCAGCAGCCAAGACCGGACAGTCTACAATGAGCAGTTCTTC
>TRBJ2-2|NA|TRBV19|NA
CASSIDHNWVGLTGELFF
TGTGCCAGTAGTATAGATCATAATTGGGTGGGGCTGACCGGGGAGCTGTTTTTT
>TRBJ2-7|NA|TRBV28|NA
CASSYLYEQYF
TGTGCCAGCAGCTACCTCTACGAGCAGTACTTC
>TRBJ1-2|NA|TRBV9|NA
CASSEPGGGRPEGGYTF
TGTGCCAGCAGCGAGCCCGGGGGGGGACGCCCGGAGGGTGGCTACACCTTC
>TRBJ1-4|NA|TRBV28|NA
CASSLRVEEKLFF
TGTGCCAGCAGTTTGAGGGTAGAAGAAAAACTGTTTTTT
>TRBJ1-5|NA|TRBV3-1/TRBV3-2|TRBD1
CASSQTGYDQPQHF
TGTGCCAGCAGCCAGACAGGGTATGACCAGCCCCAGCATTTT
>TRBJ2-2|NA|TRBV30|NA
CAWRQGELFF
TGTGCCTGGAGACAGGGGGAGCTGTTTTTT
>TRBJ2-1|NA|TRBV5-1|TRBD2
CASSLANLGGLDVHEQFF
TGCGCCAGCAGCTTGGCCAATCTAGGGGGACTAGATGTCCATGAGCAGTTCTTC
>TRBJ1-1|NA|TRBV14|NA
CASSQPDTNTEAFF
TGTGCCAGCAGCCAACCGGACACGAACACTGAAGCTTTCTTT
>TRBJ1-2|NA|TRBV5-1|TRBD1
CASSVARDRGRTF
TGCGCCAGCAGCGTTGCTCGGGACAGGGGGCGTACCTTC
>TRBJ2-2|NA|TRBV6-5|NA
CASSYTGDWDTGELFF
TGTGCCAGCAGTTACACCGGGGACTGGGACACCGGGGAGCTGTTTTTT